A selection of T cell receptor beta chains follows, all from one sample in a study of blood T cell repertoires in COVID-19. Assay used: immunoSEQ multiplex PCR; TCRdb lists only in-frame clones, some missing. The sample lists some 300,000 clones; roughly 91% were seen once. Specimen: PBMCs or T cells enriched from blood (not recorded which). Receptors originate from a woman younger than 45 who had recovered from COVID-19. CDR3s include the opening cysteine and the closing phenylalanine or tryptophan. The D gene is left open where the match is weak. Clone size is not always given. Where it is, it says once, few, many or a class for expanded clones.

- | - | TRBJ1-5 | TRBV2 | CASSGDNQPQHF | TGTGCCAGCAGCGGAGACAATCAGCCCCAGCATTTT
TRBD1 | - | TRBJ1-2 | TRBV6-1 | CASSDRAGTENYRYTF | TGTGCCAGCAGTGATAGAGCCGGGACAGAGAACTATCGCTACACCTTC
- | - | TRBJ2-7 | TRBV7-8 | CASSLVGRAEQYF | TGTGCCAGCAGCTTAGTTGGGAGAGCCGAGCAGTACTTC
- | - | TRBJ2-1 | TRBV6-4 | CASSALGQTFNEQFF | TGTGCCAGCAGTGCCTTAGGACAGACCTTTAATGAGCAGTTCTTC
TRBD2 | - | TRBJ2-7 | TRBV6-1 | CASSERVAGSYEQYF | TGTGCCAGCAGTGAACGGGTAGCGGGCTCCTACGAGCAGTACTTC
- | - | TRBJ2-5 | TRBV20-1 | CSARRETQYF | TGCAGTGCTAGGCGGGAGACCCAGTACTTC
- | - | TRBJ1-1 | TRBV29-1 | CSVDRGTEAFF | TGCAGCGTTGACAGGGGTACTGAAGCTTTCTTT
- | - | TRBJ1-4 | TRBV6-5 | CASSYGSPEKLFF | TGTGCCAGCAGTTACGGGAGTCCCGAAAAACTGTTTTTT
TRBD2 | - | TRBJ2-3 | TRBV28 | CASSKREGHVDTQYF | TGTGCCAGTAGTAAGCGGGAGGGCCATGTAGATACGCAGTATTTT
TRBD1 | - | TRBJ2-3 | TRBV3-1/TRBV3-2 | CASSWTGFGTDTQYF | TGTGCCAGCAGCTGGACAGGGTTTGGCACAGATACGCAGTATTTT
- | - | TRBJ2-7 | TRBV6-2/TRBV6-3 | CASSLYDRQVSEQYF | TGTGCCAGCAGCCTATACGATCGACAGGTCAGCGAGCAGTACTTC
- | - | TRBJ1-3 | TRBV6-4 | CASATLSGSIIKGWRNTIYF | TGTGCCAGTGCGACCCTCTCCGGGAGTATAATAAAGGGCTGGAGAAACACCATATATTTT
- | - | TRBJ1-2 | TRBV6-5 | CASRKPGLRIYGYTF | TGTGCCAGCCGCAAACCGGGACTGAGAATCTATGGCTACACCTTC
- | once | TRBJ1-1 | TRBV4-2 | CASSFGPMNTEAFF | TGTGCCAGCAGTTTTGGGCCCATGAACACTGAAGCTTTCTTT
- | - | TRBJ1-5 | TRBV20-1 | CSASPKVWRAKPQHF | TGCAGTGCTAGTCCCAAGGTTTGGCGGGCGAAGCCCCAGCATTTT
TRBD2 | - | TRBJ2-5 | TRBV2 | CASSREGEETQYF | TGTGCCAGCAGCCGGGAGGGGGAGGAGACCCAGTACTTC
- | - | TRBJ2-1 | TRBV2 | CATPGGAGANNEQFF | TGTGCCACCCCAGGGGGAGCGGGAGCCAACAATGAGCAGTTCTTC
- | - | TRBJ2-1 | TRBV3-1/TRBV3-2 | CASSQGGSVEQFF | TGTGCCAGCAGCCAAGGAGGGAGTGTTGAGCAGTTCTTC
- | - | TRBJ2-3 | TRBV5-4 | CASSLGGGEWDTQYF | TGTGCCAGCAGCTTGGGGGGCGGAGAATGGGATACGCAGTATTTT
- | - | TRBJ1-2 | TRBV27 | CASSLLQGNYGYTF | TGTGCCAGCAGTTTATTGCAGGGAAACTATGGCTACACCTTC
TRBD2 | - | TRBJ2-1 | TRBV11-2 | CASSFMGGAGGRVGNEQFF | TGTGCCAGCAGCTTCATGGGTGGAGCGGGAGGCCGAGTTGGCAATGAGCAGTTCTTC
- | - | TRBJ1-5 | TRBV27 | CASSLSYNQPQHF | TGTGCCAGCAGTTTATCGTACAATCAGCCCCAGCATTTT
- | - | TRBJ1-1 | TRBV18 | CASSPEGVNTEAFF | TGTGCCAGCTCACCAGAGGGCGTGAACACTGAAGCTTTCTTT
TRBD1 | once | TRBJ1-3 | TRBV9 | CASSVALRDRGNTIYF | TGTGCCAGCAGCGTAGCTCTGAGGGACAGGGGAAACACCATATATTTT
- | - | TRBJ1-2 | TRBV25-1 | CASGGAYGYTF | TGTGCCAGCGGAGGGGCCTATGGCTACACCTTC
- | - | TRBJ2-3 | TRBV6-5 | CASSYSRGEATDTQYF | TGTGCCAGCAGTTACTCGCGGGGAGAGGCCACAGATACGCAGTATTTT
- | - | TRBJ1-4 | TRBV6-5 | CASSYSNLGEKLFF | TGTGCCAGCAGTTACTCGAATCTAGGCGAAAAACTGTTTTTT
- | - | TRBJ1-1 | TRBV5-4 | CASTLFGAGTEAFF | TGTGCCAGCACCCTTTTTGGGGCCGGGACTGAAGCTTTCTTT
- | - | TRBJ1-2 | TRBV28 | CASSLEGYGYTF | TGTGCCAGCAGTTTAGAGGGTTATGGCTACACCTTC
- | - | TRBJ2-7 | TRBV19 | CASSIAGPYEQYF | TGTGCCAGTAGTATAGCAGGGCCATACGAGCAGTACTTC
TRBD2 | - | TRBJ2-1 | TRBV5-1 | CASSVGLAGLSISYNEQFF | TGCGCCAGCAGCGTGGGACTAGCGGGACTTTCTATTTCCTACAATGAGCAGTTCTTC
- | - | TRBJ1-1 | TRBV19 | CASSIGENTEAFF | TGTGCCAGTAGTATTGGAGAGAACACTGAAGCTTTCTTT
TRBD1 | once | TRBJ1-6 | TRBV6-5 | CASRTPDRAAPLHF | TGTGCCAGCAGAACCCCAGACAGGGCTGCACCCCTCCACTTT
- | once | TRBJ2-3 | TRBV5-4 | CASSITPQGTDTQYF | TGTGCCAGCAGCATTACCCCACAGGGTACAGATACGCAGTATTTT
- | - | TRBJ2-5 | TRBV19 | CASSARDIQETQYF | TGTGCCAGTAGTGCCCGGGACATACAAGAGACCCAGTACTTC
- | - | TRBJ1-2 | TRBV4-1 | CASSQDASANYGYTF | TGCGCCAGCAGCCAAGACGCCAGCGCTAACTATGGCTACACCTTC
- | - | TRBJ1-6 | TRBV18 | CASSPFSIDSPLHF | TGTGCCAGCTCACCTTTTTCGATAGATTCACCCCTCCACTTT
TRBD1 | once | TRBJ1-2 | TRBV10-3 | CAISESGGIRQGIGGYTF | TGTGCCATCAGTGAGTCCGGCGGGATTAGACAGGGAATCGGTGGCTACACCTTC
- | - | TRBJ1-1 | TRBV5-6 | CASSADMNTEAFF | TGTGCCAGCAGCGCGGACATGAACACTGAAGCTTTCTTT
- | - | TRBJ1-6 | TRBV28 | CASSLSPLSDQSLHF | TGTGCCAGCAGTTTATCCCCATTAAGCGACCAGAGCCTCCACTTT
TRBD1 | - | TRBJ1-5 | TRBV18 | CASSPFRTGGLYSNQPQHF | TGTGCCAGCTCACCATTCAGGACAGGGGGCCTTTATAGCAATCAGCCCCAGCATTTT
TRBD1 | - | TRBJ1-1 | TRBV7-2 | CASSEQGAGTEAFF | TGTGCCAGCAGCGAACAGGGGGCAGGCACTGAAGCTTTCTTT
TRBD2 | - | TRBJ2-4 | TRBV28 | CASSLEGLAGVGAKNIQYF | TGTGCCAGCAGTTTAGAGGGACTAGCGGGAGTGGGAGCCAAAAACATTCAGTACTTC
TRBD1 | - | TRBJ2-1 | TRBV7-9 | CASSPGQVNNEQFF | TGTGCCAGCAGCCCGGGACAGGTAAACAATGAGCAGTTCTTC
TRBD2 | - | TRBJ2-5 | TRBV19 | CASSMVGLAGAKTQYF | TGTGCCAGTAGTATGGTAGGACTAGCGGGAGCGAAGACCCAGTACTTC